The present T cell receptor (beta chain) was sequenced within a study of blood T cells in healthy people across ages. In regard to this clonotype: Its antigen is unknown.

Germline loops: CDR1 SGHTA, CDR2 FQGNSA. This CDR3 region has 15 residues. V lost 2 bases and J lost 5, with 10 bases in between. The study, taken as a whole, reports: Both naive CD4+ cell counts and diversity were greater in long-lived donors than in aged donors.

A second PCR of about 6 to 12 cycles used a sample-barcoded 5' primer and a J-beta primer mix. Each cDNA was tagged by a template-switch adaptor containing 12 random nucleotides. TCRdb re-called the 5' RACE reads with MiXCR, one entry per CDR3 protein. The sample includes under 800,000 distinct CDR3 sequences, around 21% of them seen just once. The sequence was obtained from a man aged 65 to 79 in good health. Material: blood. The gene calls are TRBV7-2 and TRBJ1-6, with TRBD1 as a possible D gene (5 bases). CDR3 amino acids: CASSLTGTDNSPLHF. The CDR3 bases are TGTGCCAGCAGCTTAACCGGGACTGATAATTCACCCCTCCACTTT.